This is a list of T cell receptor beta chains from one sample in a study of cytomegalovirus exposure and HLA in healthy donors. Sequencing used immunoSEQ multiplex PCR; TCRdb keeps in-frame clones, though not all of them. In the table there are 100,000 to 150,000 clones, 80% to 90% of which are singletons. Input material: PBMCs. Every receptor here comes from a woman in her forties in good health and CMV-seropositive. Each CDR3 is given with its conserved first and last residue. D genes are given only for firm matches. Part of the rows lack a size; the others show once, few, many or a class for expanded clones.

V	J	size	D	DNA	CDR3
TRBV4-3	TRBJ1-5	once	.	TGCGCCAGCAGCCAAGAAAGCTCGCGTAGCAATCAGCCCCAGCATTTT	CASSQESSRSNQPQHF
TRBV5-6	TRBJ2-2	.	TRBD2	TGTGCCAGCAGCTTGGTACGGGGGGCCGGGGAGCTGTTTTTT	CASSLVRGAGELFF
TRBV7-9	TRBJ1-2	.	TRBD1	TGTTCCAGCAGCCCCACCGGGACAGGGGGCTTTAACTATGGCTACACCTTC	CSSSPTGTGGFNYGYTF
TRBV4-1	TRBJ2-7	.	TRBD2	TGCGCCAGCAGCCAAATAGCGGGAGTATCCTACGAGCAGTACTTC	CASSQIAGVSYEQYF
TRBV4-1	TRBJ2-7	few	.	TGCGCCAGCAGCGTCTCGAAACAGGGCTACGAGCAGTACTTC	CASSVSKQGYEQYF
TRBV10-3	TRBJ2-5	.	.	TGTGCCATCAGTGACTATACCCAAGAGACCCAGTACTTC	CAISDYTQETQYF
TRBV30	TRBJ1-2	.	.	TGTGCCTGGTCGGGGGGGAACTATGGCTACACCTTC	CAWSGGNYGYTF
TRBV6-5	TRBJ1-1	.	TRBD1	TGTGCCAGCAGCTTCGGACAGGTCAACACTGAAGCTTTCTTT	CASSFGQVNTEAFF
TRBV28	TRBJ2-2	few	TRBD1	TGTGCCAGCAGTTTCCGTGGACAGGGGGCAACCGGGGAGCTGTTTTTT	CASSFRGQGATGELFF
TRBV19	TRBJ1-3	.	.	TGTGCCAGTAGAGGGGGGGGCTCTGGAAACACCATATATTTT	CASRGGGSGNTIYF
TRBV6-4	TRBJ1-5	.	.	TGTGCCAGCGGCGAACAGGGTGATCAGCCCCAGCATTTT	CASGEQGDQPQHF
TRBV19	TRBJ2-5	.	TRBD1	TGTGCCAGTAGTATAGGGAAGACAGGGGGCGGAGCAGAGACCCAGTACTTC	CASSIGKTGGGAETQYF